The 5 T cell receptor beta chains listed next were all sequenced from one sample in a study of control samples from healthy donors and cancer patients (dated by TCRdb to about 2020). The library came from the immunoSEQ multiplex PCR assay. In its TCRdb copy, this immuneACCESS table keeps in-frame sequences only and misses some clones. Where compared with another copy, unresolved V genes explain less than half of these, and the others have no known cause. The sample data list about 57,000 clones, and less than 95% of these were observed just once. 0.91% of the sample is in the top ten clones. Sequencing was performed on PBMCs. Every receptor here comes from a young man with colorectal cancer.

V is TRBV27 and J is TRBJ1-5; D is uncertain. From germline, CDR1 is MNHEY and CDR2 SMNVEV (reference sequence). CDR3 length: 13 amino acids. The V and J ends lost 1 base and 9 bases respectively, with 10 bases between them. The DNA for the CDR3 is TGTGCCAGCAGTTTATTGGGAGTTTCGCCCCAGCATTTT. Amino acids: CASSLLGVSPQHF.

As for this clone: The sample contains more than one DNA sequence encoding this CDR3. J is TRBJ1-3 and V is TRBV10-2, with 7 bases fitting TRBD1. V was clipped by 0 bases and J by 4 bases; unmatched bases: 3. Germline assignment: CDR1 WSHSY and CDR2 SAAADI. The length of the CDR3 is 15 residues. The CDR3 reads CASSESKGGGNTIYF. The CDR3 nucleotides read TGCGCCAGCAGTGAGTCGAAAGGGGGCGGAAACACCATATATTTT.

The rearrangement links TRBV5-1 to TRBJ2-3, with 11 nucleotides matching TRBD2. Germline V gives CDR1 SGHRS, CDR2 YFSETQ. Losses at the gene ends were 9 bases for V and 2 bases for J; bases not matched to a gene: 5. CDR3 length: 14 amino acids. The CDR3 DNA follows: TGCGCCACCTCACTAGCGGGGGACACAGATACGCAGTATTTT. Its protein product is CATSLAGDTDTQYF.

The J gene is TRBJ2-5, the V gene TRBV15; D is unclear. V was pared by 3 bases and J by 0 bases, with 23 bases between. Germline V gene sequence: CDR1 LNHNV, CDR2 YYDKDF (reference sequence). The CDR3 loop spans 19 amino acids. The CDR3 DNA reads TGTGCCACCAGCAGGGAATACGGCATAACTTTCGGGTACCAAGAGACCCAGTACTTC. It translates to CATSREYGITFGYQETQYF. Combining the CDR3 with reference TRBV15 and TRBJ2-5 gives the whole variable domain DAMVIQNPRYQVTQFGKPVTLSCSQTLNHNVMYWYQQKSSQAPKLLFHYYDKDFNNEADTPDNFQSRRPNTSFCFLDIRSPGLGDTAMYLCATSREYGITFGYQETQYFGPGTRLLVL.

The rearrangement uses TRBV6-6 and TRBJ1-6, with D unclear. Trimming removed 2 bases from V and 8 bases from J, with 16 bases in between. Germline V gene lookup returns CDR1 MNHNY and CDR2 SVGAGI (reference sequence). This CDR3 spans 16 amino acids. The CDR3 region has the DNA TGTGCCAGCAGTTACGCTCTAGGCCGGGATTATTCACCCCTCCACTTT. Encoded protein: CASSYALGRDYSPLHF.